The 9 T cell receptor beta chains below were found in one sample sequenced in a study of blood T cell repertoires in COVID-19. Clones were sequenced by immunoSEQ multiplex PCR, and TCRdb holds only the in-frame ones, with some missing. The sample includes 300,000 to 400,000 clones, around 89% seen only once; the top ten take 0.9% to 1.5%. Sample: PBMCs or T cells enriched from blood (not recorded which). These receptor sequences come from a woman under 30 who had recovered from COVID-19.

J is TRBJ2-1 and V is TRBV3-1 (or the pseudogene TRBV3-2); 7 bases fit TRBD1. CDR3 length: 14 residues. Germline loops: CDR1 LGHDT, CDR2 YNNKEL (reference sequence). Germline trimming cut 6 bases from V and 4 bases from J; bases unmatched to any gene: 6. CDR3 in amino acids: CASSPRGIYNEQFF. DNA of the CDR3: TGTGCCAGCAGTCCCAGGGGGATATACAATGAGCAGTTCTTC.

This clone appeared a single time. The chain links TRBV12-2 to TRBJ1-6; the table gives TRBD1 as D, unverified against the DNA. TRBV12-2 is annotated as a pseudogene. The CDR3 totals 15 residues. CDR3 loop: CASRLAGTGNSPLHF. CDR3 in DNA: TGTGCAAGTCGCTTAGCCGGGACAGGGAATTCACCCCTCCACTTT.

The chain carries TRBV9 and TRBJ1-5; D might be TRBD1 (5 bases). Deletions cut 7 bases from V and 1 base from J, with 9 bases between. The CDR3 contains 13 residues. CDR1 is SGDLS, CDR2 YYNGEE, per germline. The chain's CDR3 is CASGGGSNQPQHF. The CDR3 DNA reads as TGTGCCAGCGGTGGGGGGAGCAATCAGCCCCAGCATTTT.

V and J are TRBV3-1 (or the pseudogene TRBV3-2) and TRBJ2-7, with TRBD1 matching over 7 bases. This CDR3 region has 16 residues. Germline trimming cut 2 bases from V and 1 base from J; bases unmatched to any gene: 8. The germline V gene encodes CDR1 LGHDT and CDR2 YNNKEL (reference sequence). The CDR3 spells CASSQPARTGSYEQYF. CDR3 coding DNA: TGTGCCAGCAGCCAACCCGCCCGGACAGGTTCCTACGAGCAGTACTTC.

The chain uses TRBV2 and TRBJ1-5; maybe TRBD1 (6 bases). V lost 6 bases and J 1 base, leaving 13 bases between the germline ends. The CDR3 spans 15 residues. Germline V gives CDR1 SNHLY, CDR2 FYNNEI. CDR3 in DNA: TGTGCCAGCAGGCCGGGACACCCAAGCAATCAGCCCCAGCATTTT. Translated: CASRPGHPSNQPQHF.

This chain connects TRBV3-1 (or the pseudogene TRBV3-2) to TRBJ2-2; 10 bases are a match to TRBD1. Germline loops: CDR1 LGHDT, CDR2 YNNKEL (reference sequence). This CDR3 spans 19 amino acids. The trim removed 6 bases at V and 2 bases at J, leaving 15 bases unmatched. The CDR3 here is CASRHFVTTGGGNTGELFF. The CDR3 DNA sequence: TGTGCCAGCAGACACTTCGTAACGACAGGGGGCGGTAACACCGGGGAGCTGTTTTTT.

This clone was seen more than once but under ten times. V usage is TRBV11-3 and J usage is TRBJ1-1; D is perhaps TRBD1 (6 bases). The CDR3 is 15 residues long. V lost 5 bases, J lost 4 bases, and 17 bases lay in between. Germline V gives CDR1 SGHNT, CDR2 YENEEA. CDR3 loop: CASSPAGAGVTEAFF. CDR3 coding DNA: TGTGCCAGCAGCCCCGCAGGGGCAGGGGTCACTGAAGCTTTCTTT.

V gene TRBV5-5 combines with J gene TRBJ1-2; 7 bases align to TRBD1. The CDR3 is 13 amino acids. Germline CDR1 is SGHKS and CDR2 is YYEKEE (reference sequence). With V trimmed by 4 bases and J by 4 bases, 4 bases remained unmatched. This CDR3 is CASSLQGPYGYTF. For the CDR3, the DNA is TGTGCCAGCAGCCTACAGGGGCCCTATGGCTACACCTTC.

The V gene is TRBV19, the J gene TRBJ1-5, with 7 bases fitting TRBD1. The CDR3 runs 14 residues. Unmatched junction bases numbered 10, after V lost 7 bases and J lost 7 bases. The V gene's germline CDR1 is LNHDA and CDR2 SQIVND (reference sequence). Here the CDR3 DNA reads TGTGCCAGTATGAAGACAGGGAAAGGACAGCCCCAGCATTTT. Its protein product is CASMKTGKGQPQHF. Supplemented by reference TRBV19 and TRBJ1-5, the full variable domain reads DGGITQSPKYLFRKEGQNVTLSCEQNLNHDAMYWYRQDPGQGLRLIYYSQIVNDFQKGDIAEGYSVSREKKESFPLTVTSAQKNPTAFYLCASMKTGKGQPQHFGDGTRLSIL.